This TCR beta chain was sequenced for a study of blood T cell repertoires in COVID-19. At the level of the study: Samples of COVID-19 (acute and convalescent) were obtained from the United States, Italy and Spain. From T cells, B-cell-depleted T cells, or PBMCs came the material, which was cDNA or gDNA.

The V gene lost 0 bases and the J gene lost 4 bases, with 9 bases spanning the gap. Germline values: CDR1 GTSNPN, CDR2 SVGIG (reference sequence). The CDR3 totals 14 residues. Original methodology: Reference gene primers were amplified, and this amplification served to estimate nucleated cell counts. TCRdb's copy holds only in-frame clones and misses some; the assay was immunoSEQ multiplex PCR. V, J and clone size were drawn from that table, and D and trimming were deduced from the DNA. This sample carries approximately 250,000 clones, 65% to 90% of them seen once, and the ten largest clones take about 8.2%. Cohort assignment relied on participant-reported clinical history.

The sample comprised PBMCs or T cells enriched from blood (not recorded which). The sequence derives from a woman aged 50 to 65 with acute COVID-19. This chain uses TRBV30 with TRBJ2-2, with a weak D call TRBD2 (6 bases). The CDR3 protein is CAWSVGEATGELFF. CDR3 coding DNA: TGTGCCTGGAGTGTAGGGGAGGCCACCGGGGAGCTGTTTTTT.